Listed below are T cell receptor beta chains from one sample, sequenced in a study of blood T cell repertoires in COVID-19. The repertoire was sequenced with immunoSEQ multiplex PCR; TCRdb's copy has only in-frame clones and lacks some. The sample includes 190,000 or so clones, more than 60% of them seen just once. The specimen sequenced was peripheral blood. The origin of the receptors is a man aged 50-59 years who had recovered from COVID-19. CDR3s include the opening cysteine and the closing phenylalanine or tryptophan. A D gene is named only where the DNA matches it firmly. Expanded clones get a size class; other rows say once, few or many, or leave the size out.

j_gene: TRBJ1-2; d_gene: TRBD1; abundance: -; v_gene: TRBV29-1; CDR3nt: TGCAGCGTTGAAGATTTAATGGGGACAGGGGGCTATGGCTACACCTTC; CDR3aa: CSVEDLMGTGGYGYTF
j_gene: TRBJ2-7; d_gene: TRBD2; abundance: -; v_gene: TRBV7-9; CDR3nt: TGTGCCAGCAGCTTAAGGGCGGGAGGTAGCGGGGTCGAGAACGAGCAGTACTTC; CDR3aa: CASSLRAGGSGVENEQYF
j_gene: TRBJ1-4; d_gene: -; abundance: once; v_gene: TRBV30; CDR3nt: TGTGCCTGGAGCGCGGGGGGGCCAGAGGGAGAAAAACTGTTTTTT; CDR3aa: CAWSAGGPEGEKLFF
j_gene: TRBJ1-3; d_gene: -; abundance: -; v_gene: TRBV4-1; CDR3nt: TGCGCCAGCAGCCAAGATTGGGGGGACGCGGCTGGAAACACCATATATTTT; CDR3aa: CASSQDWGDAAGNTIYF
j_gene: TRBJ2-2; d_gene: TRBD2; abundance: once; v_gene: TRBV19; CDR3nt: TGTGCCAGTAGTCGGGGGGGTTCGGTCGGGGAGCTGTTTTTT; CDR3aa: CASSRGGSVGELFF
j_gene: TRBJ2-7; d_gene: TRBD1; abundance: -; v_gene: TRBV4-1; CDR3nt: TGCGCCAGCAGCCAAGCCGGGACAGGGGAGGACGAGCAGTACTTC; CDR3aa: CASSQAGTGEDEQYF
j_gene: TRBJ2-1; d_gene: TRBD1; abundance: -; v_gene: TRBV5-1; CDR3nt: TGCGCCAGCAGCTCCGGCCACAGGGGGCCCCTGAGCTCCTACAATGAGCAGTTCTTC; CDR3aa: CASSSGHRGPLSSYNEQFF
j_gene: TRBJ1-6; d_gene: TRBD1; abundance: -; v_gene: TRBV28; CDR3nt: TGTGCCAGCGGACTTGGACAGGATAATTCACCCCTCCACTTT; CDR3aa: CASGLGQDNSPLHF
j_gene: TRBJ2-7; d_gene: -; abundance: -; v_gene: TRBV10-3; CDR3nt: TGTGCCATCAGTGACTTCGCCTACGAGCAGTACTTC; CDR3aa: CAISDFAYEQYF
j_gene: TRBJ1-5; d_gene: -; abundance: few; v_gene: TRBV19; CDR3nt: TGTGCCAGTAGTATAGATCCTTTTGGCAATCAGCCCCAGCATTTT; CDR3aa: CASSIDPFGNQPQHF
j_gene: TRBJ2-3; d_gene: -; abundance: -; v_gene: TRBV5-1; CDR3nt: TGCGCCAGCAGCTTGTTTCACAGGGAACCAGATACGCAGTATTTT; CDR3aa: CASSLFHREPDTQYF
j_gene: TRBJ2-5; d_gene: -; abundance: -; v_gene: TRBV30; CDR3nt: TGTGCCTGGAGTATAGGGGGGACAGCTCAAGAGACCCAGTACTTC; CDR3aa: CAWSIGGTAQETQYF
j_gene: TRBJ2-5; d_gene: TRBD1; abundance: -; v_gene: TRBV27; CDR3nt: TGTGCCAGCAGATCCCTTGGCCCCGACAGGGCCCGTGAGACCCAGTACTTC; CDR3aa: CASRSLGPDRARETQYF
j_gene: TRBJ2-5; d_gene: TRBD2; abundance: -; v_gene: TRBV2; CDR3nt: TGTGCCAGCAGGGAACTCACCGGGACTACTCAAGAGACCCAGTACTTC; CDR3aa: CASRELTGTTQETQYF
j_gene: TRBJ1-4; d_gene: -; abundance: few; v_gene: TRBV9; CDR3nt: TGTGCCAGCGCCTGGCGGGCAGACGGAAATGAAAAACTGTTTTTT; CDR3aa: CASAWRADGNEKLFF
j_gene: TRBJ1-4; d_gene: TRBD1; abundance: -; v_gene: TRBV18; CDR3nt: TGTGCCAGCTCAGGGACAGAGAATGAAAAACTGTTTTTT; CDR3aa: CASSGTENEKLFF
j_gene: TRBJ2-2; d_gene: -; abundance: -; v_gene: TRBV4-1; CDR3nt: TGCGCCAGCAGCCTTTACCCAGGGGAAAAGGCCGGGGAGCTGTTTTTT; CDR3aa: CASSLYPGEKAGELFF
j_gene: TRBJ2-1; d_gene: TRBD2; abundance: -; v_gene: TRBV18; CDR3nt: TGTGCCAGCTCACTACGACGAGCCTCTAGCGGGAGGGCCTCCTACAATGAGCAGTTCTTC; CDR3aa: CASSLRRASSGRASYNEQFF
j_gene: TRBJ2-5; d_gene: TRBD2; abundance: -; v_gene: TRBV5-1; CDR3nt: TGCGCCAGCAGCTTGTCCCGGACTAGCGTGGAGACCCAGTACTTC; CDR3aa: CASSLSRTSVETQYF
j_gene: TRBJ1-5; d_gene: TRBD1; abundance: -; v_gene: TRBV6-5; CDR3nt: TGTGCCAGCAGCTCGACAGGGTCCAATCAGCCCCAGCATTTT; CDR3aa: CASSSTGSNQPQHF
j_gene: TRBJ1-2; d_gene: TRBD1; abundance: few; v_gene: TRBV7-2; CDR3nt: TGTGCCAGCAGCTTGGGACAGCTTGGCTACACCTTC; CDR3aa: CASSLGQLGYTF
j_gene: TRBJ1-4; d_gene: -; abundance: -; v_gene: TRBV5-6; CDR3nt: TGTGCCAGCAGCTTGGGGCAGGTTAATGAAAAACTGTTTTTT; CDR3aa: CASSLGQVNEKLFF
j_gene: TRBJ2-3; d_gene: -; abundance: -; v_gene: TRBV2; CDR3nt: TGTGCCAGGAATAGCGGCGGTGGCACAGATACGCAGTATTTT; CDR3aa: CARNSGGGTDTQYF
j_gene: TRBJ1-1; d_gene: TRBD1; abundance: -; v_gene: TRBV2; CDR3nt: TGTGCCAGTTGGGACAGGGAGGGCACTGAAGCTTTCTTT; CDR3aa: CASWDREGTEAFF
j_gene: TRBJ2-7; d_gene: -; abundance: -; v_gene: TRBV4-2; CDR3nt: TGTGCCAGCAGCCAAGTCAGAAGCTCCTACGAGCAGTACTTC; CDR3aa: CASSQVRSSYEQYF
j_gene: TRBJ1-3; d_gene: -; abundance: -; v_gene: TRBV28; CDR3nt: TGTGCCAGCAGTTTAACAGGCTGGGCTGGAAACACCATATATTTT; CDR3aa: CASSLTGWAGNTIYF
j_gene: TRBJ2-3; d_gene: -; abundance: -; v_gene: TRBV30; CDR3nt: TGTGCCTGGAAGCGAGAGGGCGGGACAGATACGCAGTATTTT; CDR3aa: CAWKREGGTDTQYF
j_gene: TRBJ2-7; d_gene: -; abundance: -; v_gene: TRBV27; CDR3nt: TGTGCCAGCAGTTTATTTCCGGTCTCCTACGAGCAGTACTTC; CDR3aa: CASSLFPVSYEQYF
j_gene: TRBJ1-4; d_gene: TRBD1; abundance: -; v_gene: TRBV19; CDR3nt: TGTGCCAGCCAGCCCAGGGGGCTCATGCAAAAACTGTTTTTT; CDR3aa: CASQPRGLMQKLFF
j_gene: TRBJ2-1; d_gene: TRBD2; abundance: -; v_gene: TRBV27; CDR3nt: TGTGCCAGCAGTTTTACCAGCGGGAGGGCCAAGAATGAGCAGTTCTTC; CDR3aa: CASSFTSGRAKNEQFF
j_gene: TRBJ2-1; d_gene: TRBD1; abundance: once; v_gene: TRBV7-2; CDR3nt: TGTGCCAGCAGCCGCCCGCGGACAGGGGTTAATGAGCAGTTCTTC; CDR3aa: CASSRPRTGVNEQFF
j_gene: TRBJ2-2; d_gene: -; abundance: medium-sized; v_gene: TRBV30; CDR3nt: TGTGCCTGTACCCTCCTTGACAGGCCTAACACCGGGGAGCTGTTTTTT; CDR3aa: CACTLLDRPNTGELFF
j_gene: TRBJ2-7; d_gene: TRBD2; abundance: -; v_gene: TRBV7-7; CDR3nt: TGTGCCAGCAGCCCCGGGGCGGGGGTGGCACAGGAGCAGTACTTC; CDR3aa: CASSPGAGVAQEQYF
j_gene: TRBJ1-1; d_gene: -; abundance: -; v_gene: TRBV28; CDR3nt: TGTGCCAGCAGTTTTGGGGGCCAGGCTGAAGCTTTCTTT; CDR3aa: CASSFGGQAEAFF
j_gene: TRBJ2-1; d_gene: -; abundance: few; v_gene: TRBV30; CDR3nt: TGTGCCTGGAGAAAATCGCGACTTGCTCGTTACAATGAGCAGTTCTTC; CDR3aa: CAWRKSRLARYNEQFF
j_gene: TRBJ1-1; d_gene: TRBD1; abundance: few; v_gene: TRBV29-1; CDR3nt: TGCAGCGTTATACTCCAAGGGACAGGGGGCCGGTACACTGAAGCTTTCTTT; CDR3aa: CSVILQGTGGRYTEAFF
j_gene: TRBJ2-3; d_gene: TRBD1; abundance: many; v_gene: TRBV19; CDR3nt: TGTGCCAGTACCCGACAGGGGCAATCATCCCGCACAGATACGCAGTATTTT; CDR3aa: CASTRQGQSSRTDTQYF
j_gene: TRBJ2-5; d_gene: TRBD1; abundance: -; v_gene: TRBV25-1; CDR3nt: TGTGCCAGCAGTGACCCAGGACAGGGGGCCGGGGAGACCCAGTACTTC; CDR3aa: CASSDPGQGAGETQYF
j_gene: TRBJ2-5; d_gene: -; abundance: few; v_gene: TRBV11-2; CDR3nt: TGTGCCAGCAGCTCGGGGGAGACCCAGTACTTC; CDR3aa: CASSSGETQYF
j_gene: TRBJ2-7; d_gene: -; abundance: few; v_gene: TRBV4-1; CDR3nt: TGCGCCAGCAGCCAAGCCCCCCGGGACTACGAGCAGTACTTC; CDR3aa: CASSQAPRDYEQYF
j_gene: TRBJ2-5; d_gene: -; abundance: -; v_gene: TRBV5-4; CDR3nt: TGTGCCAGCAGCTTGGAGGGGTTTTTTGAGACCCAGTACTTC; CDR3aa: CASSLEGFFETQYF
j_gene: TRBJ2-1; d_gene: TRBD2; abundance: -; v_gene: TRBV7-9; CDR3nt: TGTGCCAGCAGCGTTAGCGGGCGACCCTACAATGAGCAGTTCTTC; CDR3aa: CASSVSGRPYNEQFF
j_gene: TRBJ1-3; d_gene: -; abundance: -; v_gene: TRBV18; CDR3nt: TGTGCCAGCTCACCCCTACCCGGACAGAGAAGGGGTAACACCATATATTTT; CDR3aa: CASSPLPGQRRGNTIYF
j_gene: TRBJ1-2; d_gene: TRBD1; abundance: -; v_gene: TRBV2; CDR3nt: TGTGCCAGCAGGACAGGGAGAAGCTATGGCTACACCTTC; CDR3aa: CASRTGRSYGYTF
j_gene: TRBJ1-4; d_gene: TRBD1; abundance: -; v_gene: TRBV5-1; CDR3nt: TGCGCCAGCAGCTTGGGACAGGGGTCTAATGAAAAACTGTTTTTT; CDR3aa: CASSLGQGSNEKLFF
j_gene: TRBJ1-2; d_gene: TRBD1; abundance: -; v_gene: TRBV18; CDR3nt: TGTGCCAGCTCAACCGGACAGGGGGCGTTTAGCTATGGCTACACCTTC; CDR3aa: CASSTGQGAFSYGYTF
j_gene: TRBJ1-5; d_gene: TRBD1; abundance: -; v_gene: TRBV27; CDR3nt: TGTGCCAGCAGTTTAAATGGGGACAGATGGATACAGAATCAGCCCCAGCATTTT; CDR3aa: CASSLNGDRWIQNQPQHF
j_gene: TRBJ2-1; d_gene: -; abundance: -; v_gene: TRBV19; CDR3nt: TGTGCCAGTAGTATAGCTTTGGGGTCAGGGGCGTACTACAATGAGCAGTTCTTC; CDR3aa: CASSIALGSGAYYNEQFF